These 11 T cell receptor beta chains share one sample of origin, sequenced in a study of blood T cell repertoires in COVID-19 (dated by TCRdb to the early 2020s). The library was made by the immunoSEQ multiplex PCR assay. Sourced from immuneACCESS, this table was stored by TCRdb with only in-frame sequences that have V and J called. A share of the clones is absent; for the studies checked, an unresolved V gene accounts for under half, and the remainder has no known explanation. For this sample there are over 65,000 clones; 65% to 90% appear just once. More than 15% of the sample belongs to the ten largest clones. The sequenced sample was peripheral blood. These receptors came from a man older than 75 with active COVID-19.

This chain connects TRBV11-2 to TRBJ2-2, with D possibly TRBD1 on 6 matching bases. Trimming pared 5 bases from V and 1 base from J, leaving 17 bases between. The V gene's germline CDR1 is SGHAT and CDR2 FQNNGV. CDR3 length: 17 amino acids. The DNA for the CDR3 is TGTGCCAGCAGCACTCGATACAGGGCCGGGAACACCGGGGAGCTGTTTTTT. Encoded protein: CASSTRYRAGNTGELFF.

Only a few counts were recorded for this clone. The chain joins TRBV20-1 to TRBJ1-1; D ambiguous. CDR3 length equals 11 residues. Trimming took 2 bases from V and 8 from J, leaving 9 bases between them. Germline V lookup: CDR1 DFQATT, CDR2 SNEGSKA (reference sequence). The CDR3 is CSARPVLEAFF. Written as DNA, the CDR3 is TGCAGTGCTAGACCCGTACTCGAAGCTTTCTTT.

V is TRBV5-1 and J is TRBJ2-1; 7 nucleotides agree with TRBD1. J was trimmed by 3 bases and V by 5 bases; bases with no gene match: 11. The CDR3 sequence is 16 residues long. Per germline, CDR1 SGHRS and CDR2 YFSETQ. The CDR3 bases are TGCGCCAGCAGACCGGGACAGACATTCTACTACAATGAGCAGTTCTTC. It is translated as CASRPGQTFYYNEQFF. Full variable domain (missing parts from reference TRBV5-1 and TRBJ2-1): KAGVTQTPRYLIKTRGQQVTLSCSPISGHRSVSWYQQTPGQGLQFLFEYFSETQRNKGNFPGRFSGRQFSNSRSEMNVSTLELGDSALYLCASRPGQTFYYNEQFFGPGTRLTVL.

This clone was seen just once. The genes are TRBV11-2 and TRBJ2-7, with TRBD2 matching 7 bases. The V segment lost 1 base and the J segment 4 bases; nucleotides outside the gene matches: 4. Germline values: CDR1 SGHAT, CDR2 FQNNGV. The CDR3 length is 14 residues. The CDR3 is CASSLVAGAYEQYF. Here the CDR3 DNA reads TGTGCCAGCAGCTTAGTAGCGGGTGCGTACGAGCAGTACTTC.

The chain couples TRBV9 to TRBJ2-2; maybe TRBD2 (6 bases). The germline V gene has CDR1 SGDLS and CDR2 YYNGEE. The CDR3 covers 15 residues. V gave up 3 bases and J gave up 1 base, with 10 bases separating them. CDR3 loop: CASSASGRNTGELFF. In DNA form, the CDR3 reads TGTGCCAGCAGCGCTTCCGGGAGGAACACCGGGGAGCTGTTTTTT.

This rearrangement joins TRBV6-5 to TRBJ2-7; D gene uncertain. This CDR3 is built from 13 residues. Trimming removed 4 bases at V and 2 bases at J, with 9 bases between. CDR1 is MNHEY and CDR2 is SVGAGI in the germline V gene. CDR3: CASSSPGTYEQYF. In DNA form, the CDR3 reads TGTGCCAGCAGTTCACCGGGTACCTACGAGCAGTACTTC.

CDR3 residues: CASSIPQGSPYEQYF. The CDR3 DNA sequence: TGTGCCAGCAGCATCCCTCAGGGGAGTCCCTACGAGCAGTACTTC. The chain couples TRBV7-3 to TRBJ2-7; TRBD1 might be the D (6 bases). Germline V gene data show CDR1 as SGHTA and CDR2 as FQGTGA. This CDR3 has 15 residues. The V end lost 5 bases, the J end lost 2 bases, and 16 bases lay between the germline ends.

This clone was recorded only once. The V gene is TRBV23-1, the J gene TRBJ1-3; D is ambiguous. TRBV23-1 is an ORF, and what it does is uncertain. The CDR3 length is 18 residues. V was clipped by 2 bases and J by 2 bases, with 19 bases between them. In DNA, the CDR3 is TGCGCCAGCAGTCAACCTCGTCCCGACGCGAGGGCTGGAAACACCATATATTTT. Protein: CASSQPRPDARAGNTIYF.

The gene calls are TRBV11-1 and TRBJ2-7; D is perhaps TRBD2 (6 bases). This CDR3 contains 15 residues. The V end lost 5 bases, the J end lost 7 bases, and 21 bases lay between the germline ends. CDR1 is SGHAT, CDR2 FQDESV, per germline (reference sequence). The CDR3 region has the DNA TGTGCCAGCAGCCATCTAGCGAACCTCCTACGAGAGCAGTACTTC. This sequence encodes CASSHLANLLREQYF.

This chain joins TRBV11-2 and TRBJ1-5; D might be TRBD1 (6 bases). CDR3 length: 19 amino acids. V was clipped by 5 bases and J by 1 base, with 24 bases between them. Germline V gene data show CDR1 as SGHAT and CDR2 as FQNNGV. The CDR3 loop reads CASSHIRGADFWSNQPQHF. CDR3 DNA sequence: TGTGCCAGCAGCCATATCCGGGGGGCGGACTTTTGGAGCAATCAGCCCCAGCATTTT.

The V call is TRBV27, the J call TRBJ1-2; TRBD1 aligns across 9 bases. CDR1 and CDR2 (germline): MNHEY, SMNVEV (reference sequence). Germline trimming cut 6 bases from V and 5 bases from J; bases unmatched to any gene: 13. The CDR3 extends over 16 amino acids. CDR3 nucleotide sequence: TGTGCCAGCAGGAAGCCGGGACAGGGAGGGGGGTATGGCTACACCTTC. As protein: CASRKPGQGGGYGYTF.